A single sample gave rise to the 30 T cell receptor beta chains below, sequenced in a study of cytomegalovirus exposure and HLA in healthy donors. With 60 Vbeta and 13 Jbeta primers, the PCR was carried out. Sequenced by immunoSEQ multiplex PCR; TCRdb stores in-frame clones only, minus some. The data hold approximately 110,000 clones, with 74% observed a single time. The sample consisted of PBMCs. The receptors were gathered from a man aged 50 to 59 in good health and CMV-seropositive.

Here the CDR3 reads CASSQGVIQYF. In DNA form, the CDR3 reads TGTGCCAGCAGCCAGGGGGTCATTCAGTACTTC. J is TRBJ2-4 and V is TRBV7-2; TRBD1 agrees at 7 bases. Germline V lookup: CDR1 SGHTA, CDR2 FQGNSA. J was trimmed by 9 bases and V by 5 bases; bases with no gene match: 1. The CDR3 runs to 11 residues.

This clone was counted between two and nine times. The genes are TRBV10-1 and TRBJ2-1; 13 nucleotides match TRBD2. J gave up 8 bases and V 3 bases, and 7 bases lay outside the gene matches. CDR3 size: 16 residues. CDR1 and CDR2 (germline): WNHNN, SYGVQD (reference sequence). The CDR3 DNA follows: TGCGCCAGCAGTGACCGACTAGCGGGGGGTATCGATGAGCAGTTCTTC. Its translation: CASSDRLAGGIDEQFF.

V usage is TRBV6-1 and J usage is TRBJ1-1; 7 bases agree with TRBD1. Germline trimming cut 2 bases from V and 4 bases from J; bases unmatched to any gene: 4. Germline V gene sequence: CDR1 MNHNS, CDR2 SASEGT. This CDR3 region has 14 residues. The CDR3 bases are TGTGCCAGCAGTGAACAGGGGGTAGGCACTGAAGCTTTCTTT. Its translation is CASSEQGVGTEAFF.

The chain combines TRBV11-2 with TRBJ2-7, with TRBD1 matching 8 bases. Germline trimming cut 3 bases from V and 2 bases from J; bases unmatched to any gene: 6. This CDR3 has 15 residues. Per germline, CDR1 SGHAT and CDR2 FQNNGV. CDR3 sequence: CASSFNRGFTYEQYF. The CDR3 region has the DNA TGTGCCAGCAGCTTTAACAGGGGGTTCACCTACGAGCAGTACTTC.

The rearrangement uses TRBV28 and TRBJ1-2; 10 positions match TRBD1. Germline V lookup: CDR1 MDHEN, CDR2 SYDVKM. V shed 3 bases, J shed 3 bases, and the junction held 7 bases outside the gene matches. The CDR3 has 16 residues. The CDR3 spells CASSFIEDRGDYGYTF. The DNA of the CDR3 is TGTGCCAGCAGTTTTATAGAGGACAGGGGGGACTATGGCTACACCTTC.

This clone was seen more than once but under ten times. J is TRBJ1-4 and V is TRBV2; 8 nucleotides agree with TRBD1. J was trimmed by 2 bases and V by 6 bases; bases with no gene match: 8. There are 16 residues in the CDR3. Germline V gene sequence: CDR1 SNHLY, CDR2 FYNNEI. The CDR3 loop reads CASSGQTGGTNEKLFF. The CDR3 region has the DNA TGTGCCAGCAGCGGCCAAACAGGGGGGACTAATGAAAAACTGTTTTTT.

The chain joins TRBV2 to TRBJ2-7; TRBD2 aligns across 8 bases. This CDR3 has 14 residues. The V and J ends lost 7 bases and 3 bases, in that order; junction bases with no gene match: 8. CDR1 is SNHLY, CDR2 FYNNEI, per germline. The CDR3 nucleotides are TGTGCCAGCACGACGGCGGGGGGACACTACGAGCAGTACTTC. Its translation: CASTTAGGHYEQYF.

The chain links TRBV7-3 to TRBJ2-3; 10 positions match TRBD2. Germline trimming cut 5 bases from V and 7 bases from J; bases unmatched to any gene: 9. Germline CDR1 is SGHTA and CDR2 is FQGTGA. This CDR3 contains 15 residues. CDR3 nucleotides: TGTGCCAGCAGCCAAGCGGGGGGGCCTGGGAATACGCAGTATTTT. This encodes CASSQAGGPGNTQYF.

CDR3 amino acids: CASSRTSGSNNEQFF. The CDR3 DNA reads TGCGCCAGCAGCCGGACTAGCGGGAGCAACAATGAGCAGTTCTTC. The chain combines TRBV5-1 with TRBJ2-1, with TRBD2 matching 13 bases. CDR1 and CDR2 (germline): SGHRS, YFSETQ. This CDR3 spans 15 amino acids. J gave up 5 bases and V 4 bases, and 3 bases lay outside the gene matches.

The CDR3 nucleotides read TGTGCCAGCTCTCCGCGAGGACAAGATTTTATGAACACTGAAGCTTTCTTT. Protein: CASSPRGQDFMNTEAFF. This chain uses TRBV18 with TRBJ1-1, with D tentatively TRBD1 (5 bases). The V gene lost 6 bases and the J gene lost 0 bases, with 20 bases spanning the gap. The CDR3 length is 17 residues. The germline gives CDR1 KGHSH, CDR2 LQKENI.

V is TRBV5-5 and J is TRBJ2-1, with TRBD2 identical over 8 bases. V gave up 0 bases and J gave up 4 bases; unmatched junction bases: 9. In germline, CDR1 is SGHKS, CDR2 YYEKEE (reference sequence). There are 17 residues in the CDR3. CDR3 in DNA: TGTGCCAGCAGCTTGGGGTCGAGCGGGGGTTATTACAATGAGCAGTTCTTC. Translating it yields CASSLGSSGGYYNEQFF.

The genes are TRBV19 and TRBJ2-3; D ambiguous. CDR3 length equals 14 residues. Germline assignment: CDR1 LNHDA and CDR2 SQIVND (reference sequence). V lost 1 base to trimming and J lost 5 bases, with 10 bases between them. CDR3 in amino acids: CASSIAQSGDTQYF. DNA of the CDR3: TGTGCCAGTAGTATAGCCCAGTCGGGAGATACGCAGTATTTT.

Worth noting for this clone: The sample contains more than one DNA sequence encoding this CDR3. The chain uses TRBV11-2 and TRBJ2-5; TRBD2 matches at 10 bases. Germline CDR1 reads SGHAT; CDR2 reads FQNNGV. V shed 4 bases and J 7 bases; nucleotides not matched to a gene: 9. The CDR3 is 15 residues long. The CDR3 sequence is CASSSTSGSQGTQYF. The CDR3 DNA reads TGTGCCAGCAGCTCGACTAGCGGGTCACAGGGGACCCAGTACTTC.

The chain recombines TRBV10-3 with TRBJ2-5; D call uncertain. The V end lost 6 bases, the J end lost 2 bases, and 4 bases lay between the germline ends. Germline-derived CDR1 and CDR2 are ENHRY and SYGVKD. The CDR3 runs to 11 residues. The CDR3 bases are TGTGCCATCAGCAGTCAAGAGACCCAGTACTTC. The encoded protein is CAISSQETQYF.

In its sample, this clone was seen a few times. The chain combines TRBV5-3 with TRBJ2-5; 11 bases are a match to TRBD2. TRBV5-3 is recorded as an ORF, its role being uncertain. J was trimmed by 5 bases and V by 0 bases; bases with no gene match: 3. The CDR3 is 15 residues long. As DNA, the CDR3 is TGTGCCAGAAGCTTGGTAGCGGGGGGGCCGGAGACCCAGTACTTC. Translated, it gives CARSLVAGGPETQYF.

This chain links TRBV2 with TRBJ1-5; D gene uncertain. The CDR3 runs to 12 residues. CDR1 and CDR2 from the germline V gene are SNHLY and FYNNEI. Trimming pared 3 bases from V and 12 bases from J, leaving 12 bases between. CDR3 DNA sequence: TGTGCCAGCAGTGAGGGTATTGCAGGCCAGCATTTT. Protein sequence: CASSEGIAGQHF.

V usage is TRBV30 and J usage is TRBJ2-7; 8 bases fit TRBD2. This CDR3 is 14 amino acids long. CDR1 is GTSNPN, CDR2 SVGIG, per germline (reference sequence). Trimming took 0 bases from V and 4 from J; bases not matched to a gene: 5. CDR3 nucleotides: TGTGCCTGGAGTGTATCTAGCGGGTTTTACGAGCAGTACTTC. It is translated as CAWSVSSGFYEQYF.

The chain uses TRBV19 and TRBJ2-2, with 7 bases aligning to TRBD1. Germline CDR1 is LNHDA and CDR2 is SQIVND (reference sequence). Unmatched junction bases numbered 8, after V lost 3 bases and J lost 4 bases. The CDR3 totals 16 residues. The CDR3 coding sequence is TGTGCCAGTAGTATCCGATTACAGGGGAGCACCGGGGAGCTGTTTTTT. Amino acids: CASSIRLQGSTGELFF. The full variable domain, in which reference TRBV19 and TRBJ2-2 provide the parts outside the CDR3, is DGGITQSPKYLFRKEGQNVTLSCEQNLNHDAMYWYRQDPGQGLRLIYYSQIVNDFQKGDIAEGYSVSREKKESFPLTVTSAQKNPTAFYLCASSIRLQGSTGELFFGEGSRLTVL.

V usage is TRBV7-6 and J usage is TRBJ1-1; tentative D call: TRBD1 (5 bases). The CDR3 spans 20 residues. CDR1 is SGHVS and CDR2 is FNYEAQ in the germline V gene. The V end was cut by 1 base, the J end by 1 base, with 25 bases between. CDR3 loop: CASSLEAAAGRMVKNTEAFF. Here the CDR3 DNA reads TGTGCCAGCAGCTTAGAGGCGGCGGCAGGGAGGATGGTTAAGAACACTGAAGCTTTCTTT.

This chain joins TRBV5-1 and TRBJ2-1; D is possibly TRBD2 (5 bases). The germline V and J ends were trimmed by 0 bases and 6 bases, with 10 bases remaining between them. The CDR3 is 14 amino acids. The V gene's germline CDR1 is SGHRS and CDR2 YFSETQ. Written as DNA, the CDR3 is TGCGCCAGCAGCTTGGCGGGGTACACCAATGAGCAGTTCTTC. It yields the protein CASSLAGYTNEQFF.

The V and J genes are TRBV7-8 and TRBJ2-2; D ambiguous. CDR1 SGHVS and CDR2 FQNEAQ come from the germline V gene. V was cut by 0 bases and J by 0 bases, with 5 bases left in between. This CDR3 has 15 amino acids. The CDR3 here is CASSLAVANTGELFF. CDR3 DNA sequence: TGTGCCAGCAGCTTAGCCGTCGCGAACACCGGGGAGCTGTTTTTT.

The rearrangement uses TRBV6-5 and TRBJ2-1; 8 bases match TRBD1. Germline V gives CDR1 MNHEY, CDR2 SVGAGI. This CDR3 spans 12 amino acids. Trimming cost V 5 bases and J 10 bases; bases outside gene matches: 4. CDR3 sequence: CASSLRTGEQFF. CDR3 DNA: TGTGCCAGCAGTCTCAGGACAGGGGAGCAGTTCTTC.

The gene calls are TRBV19 and TRBJ1-2; D perhaps matches TRBD1 (6 bases). Germline CDR1 reads LNHDA; CDR2 reads SQIVND (reference sequence). Between the trimmed V and J ends, which lost 7 bases and 0 bases, there was a span of 12 bases. This CDR3 has 14 amino acids. CDR3 in amino acids: CASNTGLANYGYTF. The CDR3 DNA reads as TGTGCCAGTAATACAGGGTTAGCTAACTATGGCTACACCTTC. The full variable domain, rest sourced from reference TRBV19 and TRBJ1-2, is DGGITQSPKYLFRKEGQNVTLSCEQNLNHDAMYWYRQDPGQGLRLIYYSQIVNDFQKGDIAEGYSVSREKKESFPLTVTSAQKNPTAFYLCASNTGLANYGYTFGSGTRLTVV.

The V and J genes are TRBV6-1 and TRBJ1-1; the match to TRBD1 covers 7 bases. The CDR3 length is 15 residues. Germline V gene lookup returns CDR1 MNHNS and CDR2 SASEGT. The J segment lost 2 bases and the V segment lost 7 bases, leaving 10 bases of the junction unmatched. This CDR3 reads CASTPKGGGNTEAFF. The DNA of the CDR3 is TGTGCCAGCACCCCTAAAGGGGGCGGAAACACTGAAGCTTTCTTT.

The CDR3 DNA reads TGTGCCAGCCACAGGGGGGGAAACTATGGCTACACCTTC. Its translation is CASHRGGNYGYTF. This chain connects TRBV6-5 to TRBJ1-2; the match to TRBD1 covers 8 bases. This CDR3 spans 13 amino acids. V lost 8 bases, J lost 2 bases, and 4 bases stayed unmatched. The germline CDR1 and CDR2 sequences are MNHEY and SVGAGI.

The chain employs TRBV7-3 and TRBJ2-3; weak D call: TRBD2 (6 bases). Germline CDR1 reads SGHTA; CDR2 reads FQGTGA. The ends were cut back, 3 bases at V and 0 bases at J, with 13 bases in the middle. The CDR3 consists of 16 residues. CDR3 coding DNA: TGTGCCAGCAGCTTCTCCAGCGGGTTCAGCACAGATACGCAGTATTTT. Its protein product is CASSFSSGFSTDTQYF. Together with reference TRBV7-3 and TRBJ2-3, the CDR3 gives the full variable domain: GAGVSQTPSNKVTEKGKYVELRCDPISGHTALYWYRQSLGQGPEFLIYFQGTGAADDSGLPNDRFFAVRPEGSVSTLKIQRTERGDSAVYLCASSFSSGFSTDTQYFGPGTRLTVL.

This rearrangement joins TRBV10-3 to TRBJ2-2, with D unclear. The CDR3 spans 14 residues. With 4 bases removed from V and 1 base from J, the gap between germline ends came to 7 bases. Germline CDR1 and CDR2: ENHRY and SYGVKD. The CDR3 spells CAISGRQNTGELFF. DNA of the CDR3: TGTGCCATCAGTGGTCGACAGAACACCGGGGAGCTGTTTTTT.

As to this clone: The junction departs from the called germline gene at one end, perhaps through a read error. The chain is built from TRBV7-9 and TRBJ2-7; TRBD2 matches 11 bases. The CDR3 contains 15 residues. Germline CDR1 and CDR2: SEHNR and FQNEAQ (reference sequence). The CDR3 loop reads CSSSWGLAAAYEQYF. The CDR3 DNA reads as TGTTCCAGCAGCTGGGGACTAGCGGCGGCCTACGAGCAGTACTTC.

J is TRBJ1-2 and V is TRBV4-1; 7 bases are shared with TRBD1. The germline V gene has CDR1 MGHRA and CDR2 YSYEKL. CDR3 size: 16 residues. Germline trimming cut 0 bases from V and 0 bases from J; bases unmatched to any gene: 4. This CDR3 reads CASSQEQGQANYGYTF. For the CDR3, the DNA is TGCGCCAGCAGCCAAGAGCAAGGACAGGCTAACTATGGCTACACCTTC.

This clone was seen more than once but under ten times. This chain uses TRBV27 with TRBJ2-1, with 12 bases that match TRBD2. CDR3 length: 16 amino acids. Germline-derived CDR1 and CDR2 are MNHEY and SMNVEV (reference sequence). The trim removed 7 bases at V and 9 bases at J, leaving 13 bases unmatched. CDR3 nucleotides: TGTGCCAGCACAAGGGCGGGGGCTAGCGGGAGGGGTGAGCAGTTCTTC. Amino acid sequence: CASTRAGASGRGEQFF.